The T cell receptor (beta chain) under discussion was sequenced for a study of blood T cells in healthy people across ages. General study points: Observed TCR beta diversity per million T cells went down as age went up. This fall followed a roughly linear course with age.

V lost 5 bases to trimming and J lost 8 bases, with 14 bases between them. Per the germline V gene, CDR1 is SEHNR and CDR2 is FQNEAQ (reference sequence). The length of the CDR3 is 13 residues. Notes on this clonotype: The target antigen is unknown.

A second PCR, run for about 7 to 11 cycles, used a sample-barcoded 5' primer plus a J-beta primer mix. MiXCR, run by TCRdb on the 5' RACE reads, gives a single entry per CDR3 protein. The sample contains some 320,000 distinct CDR3 sequences, roughly a quarter of which appear only once. This TCR was recovered from a woman in her seventies in good health. Sample: blood. This chain links TRBV7-9 with TRBJ2-3, with D possibly matching TRBD2 (6 bases). CDR3 amino acids: CASSQDRGGTQYF. In DNA form, the CDR3 reads TGTGCCAGCAGCCAAGACCGGGGAGGTACGCAGTATTTT. Full variable domain (outside the CDR3, taken from reference TRBV7-9 and TRBJ2-3): DTGVSQNPRHKITKRGQNVTFRCDPISEHNRLYWYRQTLGQGPEFLTYFQNEAQLEKSRLLSDRFSAERPKGSFSTLEIQRTEQGDSAMYLCASSQDRGGTQYFGPGTRLTVL.